This TCR beta chain emerged from a study of OX40 agonist ivuxolimab in advanced cancers. The table came from immunoSEQ multiplex PCR; TCRdb's copy has only in-frame clones and leaves some out. Of roughly 65,000 clones listed, around four fifths are singletons. The starting material was CD4+ or CD8+ T cells sorted from blood, obtained in a trial of the OX40 agonist ivuxolimab. This receptor was obtained from an adult with an advanced solid tumor such as melanoma, head and neck, liver or kidney cancer.

As DNA, the CDR3 is TGCGCCAGCAGCCAGGTCCCGCCGGGAGTATCCTACGAGCAGTACTTC. The encoded protein is CASSQVPPGVSYEQYF. The chain is built from TRBV4-1 and TRBJ2-7; D may be TRBD2 (6 bases). The CDR3 consists of 16 residues. V was pared by 3 bases and J by 1 base, with 16 bases between. The germline gives CDR1 MGHRA, CDR2 YSYEKL.